The TCR beta chain described here comes from a study of blood T cell repertoires in COVID-19. Turning to the study itself: The United States, Italy and Spain supplied acute and convalescent COVID-19 samples. The cDNA or gDNA used as material had been derived from T cells, B-cell-depleted T cells, or PBMCs.

Source study methods: The authors estimated nucleated cell counts from reference gene primer amplification. Sequenced by immunoSEQ multiplex PCR; TCRdb stores in-frame clones only, minus some. Clone size and V and J calls were adopted from that table, with D and trimming inferred from the DNA. This table has 35,000 or so clones, around 90% appearing once. The sequencing input was peripheral blood. The TCR originated in a man between 65 and 85 years old with acute or convalescent COVID-19.

CDR3 bases: TGTGCCAGCAAATTTCGGGGCGGGAGGGACGAGCAGTACTTC. It translates to CASKFRGGRDEQYF. The chain employs TRBV6-5 and TRBJ2-7, with 9 bases lining up with TRBD2. The J segment lost 5 bases and the V segment lost 7 bases, leaving 9 bases of the junction unmatched. The CDR3 consists of 14 residues. Germline V gene data show CDR1 as MNHEY and CDR2 as SVGAGI.